The subject of this entry is one TCR beta chain. This sample was included in a study of CD8 T cells in Susac syndrome. Germline CDR1 DFQATT, CDR2 SNEGSKA (reference sequence). The CDR3 loop spans 15 amino acids. V was shortened by 6 bases and J by 0 bases, with 18 bases between the two germline ends. The multiple sclerosis controls were treatment-naive patients with relapsing-remitting disease that was stable or active. RNA in amounts of roughly 0.5 to 1 ug was reverse transcribed with random hexamers. TCRdb re-called the immunoSEQ multiplex PCR reads with MiXCR, one entry per CDR3 protein. The table has fewer than 80,000 distinct CDR3 sequences, around 95% seen once.

Specimen: CD8+ T cells from PBMCs. This clonotype was obtained from a human donor with multiple sclerosis. V and J are TRBV20-1 and TRBJ2-7; D is possibly TRBD1 or TRBD2 (5 bases each). The CDR3 nucleotides read TGCAGTGCCCTCGGGGACGGAGAAGTCTCCTACGAGCAGTACTTC. Translation: CSALGDGEVSYEQYF.